What follows is one TCR beta chain and its context. Antigen: not known. Samples came from axillary lymph nodes draining the breast cancer. This specimen comes from a study of breast tumors, draining lymph nodes, adjacent tissues. Whole-study results and caveats: Tumor repertoires ranked between lymph nodes and nontumor tissue in diversity, with V and J gene preferences. Compared with basal-like, luminal-like tumors shared significantly more repertoire with nontumor tissue. Most tumor T cells seemingly derive from lymph node, then expand in tumor.

TCRdb recomputed calls from the multiplex PCR reads with MiXCR, one row per CDR3 protein. The data show approximately 280,000 distinct CDR3 sequences, under 35% seen once. V was clipped by 2 bases and J by 5 bases, with 26 bases between them. The CDR3 extends over 19 amino acids. Germline CDR1 and CDR2: MNHEY and SVGEGT. The V call is TRBV6-2 or TRBV6-3, the J call TRBJ2-3; D remains unclear. The receptor was isolated from a female donor with breast cancer. Some clones in this sample may be carry-over from other donors' samples. Sequencing used axillary lymph node tissue. The DNA for the CDR3 is TGTGCCAGCAGTTACGAATCGAGGCAAGCGCACAGTACGGTAGATACGCAGTATTTT. Its translation: CASSYESRQAHSTVDTQYF.